This record covers a single T cell receptor beta chain. Antigen unknown. The data belong to a study of cytomegalovirus exposure and HLA in healthy donors. TCRdb's copy holds only in-frame clones and misses some; the assay was immunoSEQ multiplex PCR. Here the sample spans a few hundred thousand clones, 80% to 90% being singletons. Per the germline V gene, CDR1 is SNHLY and CDR2 is FYNNEI. This CDR3 is 14 amino acids long. V dropped 7 bases and J dropped 0 bases, with 12 bases sitting between them. Study-wide results and limits: TCR clusters originating in the first cohort tended to co-occur in the approximately 120 validation repertoires, according to a later analysis.

This chain uses TRBV2 with TRBJ2-5; D perhaps matches TRBD1 (6 bases). The sequence was obtained from a woman between 18 and 29 years old in good health and CMV-seronegative. The sample consisted of PBMCs. CDR3 sequence: CASIRDTYQETQYF. In DNA form, the CDR3 reads TGTGCCAGCATCCGGGACACCTACCAAGAGACCCAGTACTTC.